A selection of T cell receptor beta chains follows, all from one sample in a study of PD-L1 blockade in urothelial cancer. Generated by immunoSEQ multiplex PCR, the TCRdb table keeps only in-frame clones and is missing some. This sample has tens of thousands of clones, with 70% to 90% found just once. Sample: PBMCs, taken around atezolizumab (anti-PD-L1) treatment. Every receptor here comes from a man in his sixties with urothelial cancer. CDR3s include the opening cysteine and the closing phenylalanine or tryptophan. The D gene is left open where the match is weak. Clone size is given for some rows only: seen once, a few or many times, or a class if the clone is expanded.

>TRBV5-1|TRBD1|TRBJ1-3|.
TGCGCCAGCAGCTTGGGGGGACAGGTCCCTGGAAACACCATATATTTT
CASSLGGQVPGNTIYF
>TRBV6-5|.|TRBJ2-1|.
TGTGCCAGCAGGCCTCCCAGCGCCCTGTCCAATGAGCAGTTCTTC
CASRPPSALSNEQFF
>TRBV7-9|.|TRBJ1-5|.
TGTGCCAGCAGCTTGCGTACGCCTGGACAGAACAATCAGCCCCAGCATTTT
CASSLRTPGQNNQPQHF
>TRBV12-5|.|TRBJ2-1|.
TGTGCTAGTGGATCATCAAAGGGAGTATCGGCTGAGCAGTTCTTC
CASGSSKGVSAEQFF
>TRBV19|.|TRBJ2-3|.
TGTGCCAGTAGTATAGAGGGCTCGAGCACAGATACGCAGTATTTT
CASSIEGSSTDTQYF
>TRBV7-9|.|TRBJ2-7|once
TGTGCCAGCAGCCTCCCCCCGGCCTACGAGCAGTACTTC
CASSLPPAYEQYF
>TRBV7-2|.|TRBJ2-7|.
TGTGCCAGCAGCCCCCGGTTCCCCCCAGAGCAGTACTTC
CASSPRFPPEQYF
>TRBV29-1|.|TRBJ1-1|.
TGCAGCTCGGGACAATTGAACACTGAAGCTTTCTTT
CSSGQLNTEAFF
>TRBV28|.|TRBJ2-3|once
TGTGCCAGCAGAACCCCAGGGGTGGATACGCAGTATTTT
CASRTPGVDTQYF
>TRBV11-2|.|TRBJ1-1|.
TGTGCCAGCAGCAGCATCATGAACACTGAAGCTTTCTTT
CASSSIMNTEAFF
>TRBV6-1|.|TRBJ2-3|.
TGTGCCAGCAGGGCTGGGGGGGGCAAGGATACGCAGTATTTT
CASRAGGGKDTQYF
>TRBV6-5|TRBD1|TRBJ2-7|.
TGTGCCGTACGACAGGGGCCCTCCTACGAGCAGTACTTC
CAVRQGPSYEQYF
>TRBV4-2|TRBD2|TRBJ2-5|.
TGTGCCAGCAGCCAAAGGGGTACTAGCGGGGGGGCCTTAGAGACCCAGTACTTC
CASSQRGTSGGALETQYF
>TRBV12-1|.|TRBJ2-7|few
TGTGCCAGCAGCTTAAACTCTGGACTAGCGGGGGGGCGGGAGCAGTACTTC
CASSLNSGLAGGREQYF
>TRBV27|TRBD1|TRBJ2-2|once
TGTGCCAGCAGTTTGGTGGGACAGGGAGTTACGACCGGGGAGCTGTTTTTT
CASSLVGQGVTTGELFF
>TRBV21-1|.|TRBJ2-3|.
TGTGCCAGCAGCTCTCATAAGCAGCTAGCGTCCCATAGCACAGATACGCAGTATTTT
CASSSHKQLASHSTDTQYF
>TRBV4-1|TRBD2|TRBJ2-1|.
TGCGCCAGCAGCCAAGATTTTAGCGGGGGTAATGAGCAGTTCTTC
CASSQDFSGGNEQFF